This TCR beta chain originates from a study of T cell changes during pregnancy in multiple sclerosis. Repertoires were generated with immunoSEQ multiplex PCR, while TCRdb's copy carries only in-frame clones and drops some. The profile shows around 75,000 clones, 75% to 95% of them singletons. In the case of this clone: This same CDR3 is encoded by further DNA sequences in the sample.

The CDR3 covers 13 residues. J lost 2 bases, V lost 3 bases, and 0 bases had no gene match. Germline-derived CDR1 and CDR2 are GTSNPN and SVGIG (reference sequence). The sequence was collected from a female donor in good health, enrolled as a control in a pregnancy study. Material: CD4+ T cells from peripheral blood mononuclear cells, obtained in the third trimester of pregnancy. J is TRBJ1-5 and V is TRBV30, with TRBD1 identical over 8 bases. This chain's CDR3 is CAWRTGGNQPQHF. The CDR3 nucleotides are TGTGCCTGGAGGACAGGGGGCAATCAGCCCCAGCATTTT. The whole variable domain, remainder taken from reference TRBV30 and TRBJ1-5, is SQTIHQWPATLVQPVGSPLSLECTVEGTSNPNLYWYRQAAGRGLQLLFYSVGIGQISSEVPQNLSASRPQDRQFILSSKKLLLSDSGFYLCAWRTGGNQPQHFGDGTRLSIL.